This entry lists 22 T cell receptor beta chains sequenced from one sample in a study of blood T cell repertoires in COVID-19. The table came from immunoSEQ multiplex PCR; TCRdb's copy has only in-frame clones and leaves some out. The sample contains roughly 440,000 clones, approximately 88% of which appear only once. The specimen was peripheral blood. The source is a woman in her forties or fifties with COVID-19, enrolled during active disease.

This rearrangement joins TRBV6-6 to TRBJ1-2, with D perhaps TRBD1 (5 bases). The CDR3 is 14 amino acids. The ends were cut back, 6 bases at V and 2 bases at J, with 13 bases in the middle. Germline V gene sequence: CDR1 MNHNY, CDR2 SVGAGI (reference sequence). CDR3 sequence: CASRGLEGNYGYTF. The DNA of the CDR3 is TGTGCCAGCAGGGGTTTGGAGGGGAACTATGGCTACACCTTC.

The table lists this clone with a few counts. The rearrangement joins TRBV7-9 to TRBJ2-7, with D possibly being TRBD2 (5 bases). CDR1 and CDR2 from the germline V gene are SEHNR and FQNEAQ (reference sequence). The CDR3 consists of 14 residues. Trimming took 5 bases from V and 0 from J, leaving 11 bases between them. The CDR3 spells CASSPLGSSYEQYF. Here the CDR3 DNA reads TGTGCCAGCAGCCCTCTGGGGAGCTCCTACGAGCAGTACTTC.

The chain recombines TRBV2 with TRBJ1-6; TRBD1 agrees at 10 bases. Germline V CDR1 and CDR2: SNHLY, FYNNEI. J lost 6 bases, V lost 11 bases, and 7 bases had no gene match. This CDR3 is built from 14 residues. This CDR3 reads CAGQGGLRNSPLHF. The CDR3 DNA is TGTGCCGGACAGGGGGGGCTTCGTAATTCACCCCTCCACTTT.

V is TRBV18 and J is TRBJ1-1; 7 bases are a match to TRBD1. V dropped 3 bases and J dropped 12; count of bases not matched to a gene: 10. The CDR3 consists of 13 residues. CDR1 KGHSH and CDR2 LQKENI come from the germline V gene. CDR3 coding DNA: TGTGCCAGCTCACCCCGAGAGGGGGCTGGGACTTTCTTT. Its translation: CASSPREGAGTFF.

The chain combines TRBV28 with TRBJ2-3, with TRBD2 as a possible D gene (6 bases). The CDR3 extends over 15 amino acids. Trimming left V 7 bases short and J 0 bases short, with 14 bases between. CDR1 is MDHEN and CDR2 is SYDVKM in the germline V gene. The CDR3 is CASTWGGVSTDTQYF. The CDR3 DNA sequence: TGTGCCAGCACCTGGGGCGGGGTTAGCACAGATACGCAGTATTTT.

The rearrangement joins TRBV19 to TRBJ2-3; D possibly corresponds to TRBD2 (6 bases). V was trimmed by 10 bases and J by 2 bases, leaving 13 bases between them. The CDR3 runs 13 residues. Germline CDR1 LNHDA, CDR2 SQIVND (reference sequence). The DNA for the CDR3 is TGTGCCACAAGCGGGCAGTTCACAGATACGCAGTATTTT. Its translation: CATSGQFTDTQYF. Full variable domain (outside the CDR3, taken from reference TRBV19 and TRBJ2-3): DGGITQSPKYLFRKEGQNVTLSCEQNLNHDAMYWYRQDPGQGLRLIYYSQIVNDFQKGDIAEGYSVSREKKESFPLTVTSAQKNPTAFYLCATSGQFTDTQYFGPGTRLTVL.

The V call is TRBV21-1, the J call TRBJ1-1; the table's TRBD1 call for D was not verified on the DNA. TRBV21-1 represents a pseudogene. The CDR3 loop spans 14 amino acids. The CDR3 coding sequence is TGTGCCAGCAGTACCGACAATTCTTACACTGAAGCTTTCTTT. Its translation is CASSTDNSYTEAFF.

V and J are TRBV24-1 and TRBJ1-5; TRBD1 aligns across 7 bases. The germline gives CDR1 KGHDR, CDR2 SFDVKD. With V trimmed by 5 bases and J by 3 bases, 21 bases remained unmatched. CDR3 length: 20 residues. The CDR3 here is CATSVRGLPDKSQANQPQHF. The CDR3 DNA sequence: TGTGCCACCAGTGTAAGGGGGCTGCCAGATAAGTCCCAGGCCAATCAGCCCCAGCATTTT.

This clone was seen once. V gene TRBV10-3 combines with J gene TRBJ1-1; D call uncertain. The CDR3 has 14 amino acids. With 10 bases removed from V and 3 bases from J, the gap between germline ends came to 18 bases. CDR1 is ENHRY and CDR2 is SYGVKD in the germline V gene. In DNA, the CDR3 is TGTGCCACGGGGTCGGCAGATGAGGACACTGAAGCTTTCTTT. It specifies CATGSADEDTEAFF.

This sequence joins TRBV19 and TRBJ1-5; no reliable D call. The CDR3 totals 15 residues. Germline V gene lookup returns CDR1 LNHDA and CDR2 SQIVND (reference sequence). The V end was cut by 1 base, the J end by 0 bases, with 7 bases between. This chain's CDR3 is CASSIAVNSNQPQHF. The CDR3 bases are TGTGCCAGTAGTATAGCAGTTAATAGCAATCAGCCCCAGCATTTT.

The chain is built from TRBV3-1 (or the pseudogene TRBV3-2) and TRBJ1-1; the match to TRBD1 covers 9 bases. Germline V lookup: CDR1 LGHDT, CDR2 YNNKEL (reference sequence). The J segment lost 3 bases and the V segment lost 1 base, leaving 3 bases of the junction unmatched. This CDR3 is 15 amino acids long. CDR3 sequence reads: CASSQGDREDTEAFF. The CDR3, as DNA: TGTGCCAGCAGCCAAGGGGACAGGGAGGACACTGAAGCTTTCTTT.

The rearrangement links TRBV10-1 to TRBJ2-2, with 8 positions matching TRBD2. The CDR3 runs 14 residues. J gave up 4 bases and V 8 bases, and 6 bases lay outside the gene matches. CDR1 is WNHNN and CDR2 is SYGVQD in the germline V gene (reference sequence). The chain's CDR3 is CASRAGAGTGELFF. For the CDR3, the DNA is TGCGCCAGCCGAGCGGGGGCCGGCACCGGGGAGCTGTTTTTT.

The V and J genes are TRBV9 and TRBJ2-5, with 9 positions matching TRBD2. V lost 0 bases and J lost 11; bases outside the gene matches: 8. CDR3 length equals 14 residues. CDR1 and CDR2 (germline): SGDLS, YYNGEE. CDR3 amino acids: CASSVAIAGAIQYF. The CDR3 bases are TGTGCCAGCAGCGTAGCGATAGCGGGGGCGATTCAGTACTTC.

The rearrangement links TRBV5-4 to TRBJ2-7, with 8 positions matching TRBD1. Germline lookup yields CDR1 SGHNT and CDR2 YYREEE (reference sequence). CDR3 length: 16 residues. V shed 4 bases, J shed 3 bases, and the junction held 12 bases outside the gene matches. CDR3 nucleotide sequence: TGTGCCAGCAGCCCGTTGACAGGGGCGAATTACTACGAGCAGTACTTC. It encodes CASSPLTGANYYEQYF.

The chain is built from TRBV30 and TRBJ1-2, with D uncertain. This CDR3 comprises 14 residues. Germline lookup yields CDR1 GTSNPN and CDR2 SVGIG (reference sequence). The V end was cut by 0 bases, the J end by 4 bases, with 12 bases between. The CDR3 region has the DNA TGTGCCTGGAGTGTACTGGAGCGATTCTATGGCTACACCTTC. It specifies CAWSVLERFYGYTF. Using reference TRBV30 and TRBJ1-2 for the parts outside the CDR3, the full variable domain is SQTIHQWPATLVQPVGSPLSLECTVEGTSNPNLYWYRQAAGRGLQLLFYSVGIGQISSEVPQNLSASRPQDRQFILSSKKLLLSDSGFYLCAWSVLERFYGYTFGSGTRLTVV.

V usage is TRBV18 and J usage is TRBJ2-3, with TRBD2 matching over 13 bases. V shed 3 bases, J shed 1 base, and the junction held 7 bases outside the gene matches. This CDR3 is 18 amino acids long. CDR1 KGHSH and CDR2 LQKENI come from the germline V gene. CDR3 nucleotides: TGTGCCAGCTCACCGGAATTGACTAGCGGGGGGCGCACAGATACGCAGTATTTT. This sequence encodes CASSPELTSGGRTDTQYF.

The genes are TRBV3-1 (or the pseudogene TRBV3-2) and TRBJ2-7, with a tentative D call TRBD2 (5 bases). The CDR3 length is 14 residues. Trimming pared 1 base from V and 2 bases from J, leaving 9 bases between. CDR1 and CDR2 (germline): LGHDT, YNNKEL (reference sequence). The CDR3 region is CASSQAGNTYEQYF. The DNA for the CDR3 is TGTGCCAGCAGCCAAGCCGGGAACACCTACGAGCAGTACTTC.

This chain links TRBV7-7 with TRBJ2-5; 14 bases align to TRBD2. The CDR3 length is 16 residues. Germline V gene sequence: CDR1 SSHAT, CDR2 FNYEAQ (reference sequence). After removal of 4 bases from V and 3 bases from J, the junction contained 4 bases not matched to a gene. The CDR3 reads CASSSGLAGVKETQYF. In nucleotides, the CDR3 is TGTGCCAGCAGCTCGGGACTAGCGGGGGTTAAAGAGACCCAGTACTTC.

The DNA for the CDR3 is TGTGCCAGTAGTAGATCCTGGAGTAGCAATCAGCCCCAGCATTTT. It codes for CASSRSWSSNQPQHF. The chain combines TRBV19 with TRBJ1-5; D gene ambiguous. This CDR3 comprises 15 residues. The germline V and J ends were trimmed by 4 bases and 0 bases, with 10 bases remaining between them. In germline, CDR1 is LNHDA, CDR2 SQIVND (reference sequence).

This chain uses TRBV12-5 with TRBJ2-7, with D perhaps TRBD2 (5 bases). The germline gives CDR1 LGHNT, CDR2 FRNRAP. V lost 8 bases and J 5 bases, leaving 16 bases between the germline ends. CDR3 length: 13 amino acids. The CDR3 DNA follows: TGTGCTAGTACTTGGGCTGTTAGCGACGAGCAGTACTTC. It is translated as CASTWAVSDEQYF.

This clone was counted between two and nine times. This chain links TRBV7-3 with TRBJ2-1; D gene unclear. The CDR3 has 13 residues. With 3 bases removed from V and 10 bases from J, the gap between germline ends came to 13 bases. Germline CDR1 and CDR2: SGHTA and FQGTGA. The CDR3, as DNA: TGTGCCAGCAGCTTCACCGACGCGGCGGAGCAGTTCTTC. Amino acids: CASSFTDAAEQFF.

The rearrangement joins TRBV24-1 to TRBJ2-7, with D perhaps TRBD1 (6 bases). The CDR3 is 16 residues long. The V gene lost 4 bases and the J gene lost 5 bases, with 20 bases spanning the gap. Germline V CDR1 and CDR2: KGHDR, SFDVKD. The CDR3 DNA sequence: TGTGCCACCAGTGACCGATACGGACAGTTTAGGAACGAGCAGTACTTC. This translates into CATSDRYGQFRNEQYF.